This T cell receptor (beta chain) was documented in a study of cytotoxic CD8 clonotypes in ibrutinib-treated CLL. Study overall: Samples had a mean of around 250,000 productive templates and about 93,000 productive rearrangements.

Study-wide findings and caveats: Against age-matched healthy donors, baseline clonality ran higher and tracked circulating CD8+ T-cell counts.

V lost 10 bases, J lost 1 base, and 5 bases stayed unmatched. Germline V gives CDR1 MDHEN, CDR2 SYDVKM. The CDR3 has 15 residues. For this clone: Its antigen is undetermined.

Measured with immunoSEQ multiplex PCR; TCRdb has only the in-frame clones, and not every one. The sample has 190,000 or so clones, 72% seen once. Sequences were derived from PBMCs, sampled after 24 months of ibrutinib treatment. The chain has TRBV28 and TRBJ2-5; 14 bases align to TRBD2. The receptor was isolated from a human donor with chronic lymphocytic leukemia. The CDR3 DNA reads TGTGCCACTACGGGGACTAGCGGGAGCCAAGAGACCCAGTACTTC. Amino acid sequence: CATTGTSGSQETQYF.